The 4 T cell receptor beta chains given below trace back to one sample, sequenced in a study of T cell responses to AZD1222 COVID-19 vaccine. Method: immunoSEQ multiplex PCR; TCRdb's copy keeps in-frame clones and lacks some. The data show some 99,000 clones, about nine tenths seen once. The source material was peripheral blood, sampled on day 0 of AZD1222 vaccination. These receptors originate from an adult in good health.

V is TRBV10-1 and J is TRBJ2-5; no firm D call. The CDR3 is 13 residues long. The V end lost 0 bases, the J end lost 2 bases, and 4 bases lay between the germline ends. Germline CDR1 WNHNN, CDR2 SYGVQD (reference sequence). This CDR3 is CASSESQQETQYF. As DNA, the CDR3 is TGCGCCAGCAGTGAGTCTCAGCAAGAGACCCAGTACTTC.

The V call is TRBV7-2, the J call TRBJ2-7; TRBD2 aligns across 7 bases. CDR1 is SGHTA and CDR2 is FQGNSA in the germline V gene. V dropped 4 bases and J dropped 4; count of bases not matched to a gene: 10. This CDR3 region has 15 residues. CDR3 bases: TGTGCCAGCAGCTCGGGGAGGGCTACAGAGTACGAGCAGTACTTC. Its translation: CASSSGRATEYEQYF. Supplemented by reference TRBV7-2 and TRBJ2-7, the full variable domain reads GAGVSQSPSNKVTEKGKDVELRCDPISGHTALYWYRQSLGQGLEFLIYFQGNSAPDKSGLPSDRFSAERTGGSVSTLTIQRTQQEDSAVYLCASSSGRATEYEQYFGPGTRLTVT.

J is TRBJ1-3 and V is TRBV18, with D tentatively TRBD1 (6 bases). This CDR3 has 17 residues. V gave up 5 bases and J gave up 0 bases, with 17 bases separating them. Germline-derived CDR1 and CDR2 are KGHSH and LQKENI. The DNA for the CDR3 is TGTGCCAGCTCATCGCAGAAACAGGGTATCTCTGGAAACACCATATATTTT. This encodes CASSSQKQGISGNTIYF.

The chain recombines TRBV12-5 with TRBJ1-1; 7 nucleotides agree with TRBD1. There are 17 residues in the CDR3. The J segment lost 0 bases and the V segment lost 5 bases, leaving 12 bases of the junction unmatched. CDR1 and CDR2 (germline): LGHNT, FRNRAP. CDR3 in DNA: TGTGCTAGTGGTAGAGACAGGGCTGAGAGCATGAACACTGAAGCTTTCTTT. Encoded protein: CASGRDRAESMNTEAFF.